A single sample gave rise to the 10 T cell receptor beta chains below, sequenced in a study of graft-versus-host responses after intestinal transplantation. No antigen is known for these receptors. The table came from immunoSEQ multiplex PCR; TCRdb's copy has only in-frame clones and leaves some out. This sample has approximately 90,000 clones; about 87% occur once, and the top ten carry 0.28%. The sequencing here drew on unstimulated CD4+ T cells sorted from spleen or lymph node cells, taken before transplant. The receptors stem from a human donor who was the organ donor for an intestinal transplant.

J is TRBJ2-5 and V is TRBV20-1; D gene unclear. V lost 1 base and J 5 bases, leaving 5 bases between the germline ends. This CDR3 is built from 11 residues. CDR1 and CDR2 (germline): DFQATT, SNEGSKA (reference sequence). The CDR3 nucleotides read TGCAGTGCTAGAGCTCGGGAGACCCAGTACTTC. The encoded protein is CSARARETQYF.

This clone was recorded a few times. The chain is built from TRBV6-6 and TRBJ1-5; D is unresolved. Per germline, CDR1 MNHNY and CDR2 SVGAGI (reference sequence). The CDR3 extends over 15 amino acids. The V end was cut by 6 bases, the J end by 2 bases, with 14 bases between. DNA of the CDR3: TGTGCCAGCAGGTCCGATAGTGTAGGCAATCAGCCCCAGCATTTT. Translation gives CASRSDSVGNQPQHF.

This chain joins TRBV7-9 and TRBJ1-6; no clear D gene. The CDR3 spans 13 residues. V lost 2 bases and J lost 7, with 6 bases in between. Germline V gives CDR1 SEHNR, CDR2 FQNEAQ (reference sequence). CDR3 in amino acids: CASSLRENSPLHF. CDR3 nucleotides: TGTGCCAGCAGCTTAAGGGAGAATTCACCCCTCCACTTT.

The CDR3 protein is CASISIKEAFF. The CDR3 nucleotides are TGTGCCAGCATTTCTATCAAAGAAGCTTTCTTT. The V gene is TRBV28, the J gene TRBJ1-1; the D is unclear. CDR1 is MDHEN and CDR2 is SYDVKM in the germline V gene. Trimming cost V 7 bases and J 8 bases, with 11 bases left between them. The CDR3 runs 11 residues.

The rearrangement joins TRBV10-3 to TRBJ2-3, with TRBD2 matching over 13 bases. The CDR3 covers 18 residues. CDR1 ENHRY and CDR2 SYGVKD come from the germline V gene. J gave up 0 bases and V 6 bases, and 9 bases lay outside the gene matches. CDR3 loop: CAIRPGLAGPNSTDTQYF. The CDR3 nucleotides are TGTGCCATCAGGCCGGGACTAGCGGGACCAAATAGCACAGATACGCAGTATTTT.

The chain uses TRBV4-1 and TRBJ2-1, with D perhaps TRBD2 (6 bases). Germline CDR1 MGHRA, CDR2 YSYEKL. The V gene lost 1 base and the J gene lost 8 bases, with 12 bases spanning the gap. The CDR3 length is 14 residues. CDR3: CASSQVGLFDEQFF. CDR3 bases: TGCGCCAGCAGCCAAGTCGGACTATTCGATGAGCAGTTCTTC.

CDR3 sequence (DNA): TGTGCCTGGAGTTGGCTGACCGCCGGGAGAAGCGGCTACACCTTC. Protein product: CAWSWLTAGRSGYTF. This chain joins TRBV30 and TRBJ1-2, with unresolved D. Germline lookup yields CDR1 GTSNPN and CDR2 SVGIG (reference sequence). V was shortened by 2 bases and J by 8 bases, with 21 bases between the two germline ends. The CDR3 spans 15 residues.

The gene calls are TRBV2 and TRBJ1-6; a possible D gene is TRBD1 (5 bases). The CDR3 consists of 14 residues. Trimming cost V 11 bases and J 7 bases, with 18 bases left between them. Germline V CDR1 and CDR2: SNHLY, FYNNEI. The CDR3 here is CAGSTPDRNSPLHF. The CDR3, as DNA: TGTGCCGGAAGCACCCCCGACAGAAATTCACCCCTCCACTTT.

The chain is built from TRBV10-3 and TRBJ2-5, with D perhaps TRBD1 (6 bases). This CDR3 is 14 amino acids long. The V end was cut by 2 bases, the J end by 5 bases, with 12 bases between. CDR1 and CDR2 from the germline V gene are ENHRY and SYGVKD. The CDR3 reads CAISESTGRETQYF. Written as DNA, the CDR3 is TGTGCCATCAGTGAGAGCACAGGGCGGGAGACCCAGTACTTC.

The J gene is TRBJ2-2, the V gene TRBV11-2; TRBD1 is a possible D gene (6 bases). Germline V gene data show CDR1 as SGHAT and CDR2 as FQNNGV. The CDR3 consists of 17 residues. Trimming took 1 base from V and 6 from J, leaving 18 bases between them. DNA for the CDR3: TGTGCCAGCAGCTTAGCCTCGGGGCAGGGGAGCGCCGGGGAGCTGTTTTTT. Translation: CASSLASGQGSAGELFF.